This T cell receptor (beta chain) stems from a study of regulatory T cells in long-lasting Graves disease. Assembly of TCR beta libraries relied on iRepertoire HTBI primers together with Arm-PCR of CDR3 regions. MiXCR was run by TCRdb on the multiplex PCR reads, yielding one entry per CDR3 protein. The table includes some 250,000 distinct CDR3 sequences, 15% to 20% detected once. Time point specified: newly diagnosed GD, antithyroid drugs for less than 3 months. Following extraction of RNA from PBMCs, that RNA was used to make the TCR library. There are many counts of this clonotype. Trimming took 6 bases from V and 7 from J, leaving 13 bases between them. This CDR3 has 13 residues. This sample also belongs to another study, concerning T cells in Graves' hyperthyroidism and ophthalmopathy. This second study notes: Ophthalmopathy was told apart from stable hyperthyroidism by a 13 V-J model.

The source material was peripheral blood mononuclear cells (PBMCs), sampled at new diagnosis, from a patient treated with antithyroid drugs. V gene TRBV12-3 or TRBV12-4 combines with J gene TRBJ2-1, with D perhaps matching TRBD2 (6 bases). This TCR derives from a woman in her twenties or thirties with Graves disease. CDR3 DNA: TGTGCCAGCAGGAGGTCTAGCGAAAATGAGCAGTTCTTC. Residues: CASRRSSENEQFF.